A single sample is the source of the 6 T cell receptor beta chains below, sequenced in a study of T cells after yellow fever vaccination. TCRdb processed the 5' RACE reads anew with MiXCR; each CDR3 protein has one entry. The sample consists of 300,000 to 350,000 distinct CDR3 sequences, approximately 11% of them appearing once. The sample here was CD4+ T cells sorted from PBMCs, taken 45 days after the yellow fever booster vaccination. The source of these receptors is a man between 18 and 35 years old who received the YFV17D yellow fever vaccine.

A few counts support this clonotype. The CDR3 loop reads CASRGVGAEHNEQFF. CDR3 DNA: TGTGCCAGCAGGGGTGTAGGGGCGGAACACAATGAGCAGTTCTTC. The rearrangement joins TRBV9 to TRBJ2-1, with D possibly being TRBD1 (5 bases). The ends were cut back, 5 bases at V and 5 bases at J, with 17 bases in the middle. Germline values: CDR1 SGDLS, CDR2 YYNGEE. CDR3 size: 15 residues.

This clonotype appeared a few times. V usage is TRBV12-3 or TRBV12-4 and J usage is TRBJ1-1, with D possibly matching TRBD1 (5 bases). With 5 bases removed from V and 1 base from J, the gap between germline ends came to 17 bases. The CDR3 extends over 16 amino acids. The DNA for the CDR3 is TGTGCCAGCAGTATTCGCAGGGAAGGGGAGAACACTGAAGCTTTCTTT. Its protein is CASSIRREGENTEAFF.

This clonotype was seen more than once but under ten times. The chain is built from TRBV7-2 and TRBJ1-5; no definite D call. CDR1 and CDR2 (germline): SGHTA, FQGNSA. V shed 1 base and J shed 6 bases, with 7 bases lying between them. The CDR3 extends over 13 amino acids. CDR3 nucleotides: TGTGCCAGCAGCTTAGAACAGCGTCAGCCCCAGCATTTT. Protein sequence: CASSLEQRQPQHF.

The chain carries TRBV4-3 and TRBJ2-5, with a weak D call TRBD1 (5 bases). Trimming pared 0 bases from V and 5 bases from J, leaving 13 bases between. The CDR3 has 15 residues. In germline, CDR1 is LGHNA, CDR2 YSLEER. The DNA of the CDR3 is TGCGCCAGCAGCCAAGATAATAGGGGCGGTGAGACCCAGTACTTC. Amino acid sequence: CASSQDNRGGETQYF.

This clonotype was counted only a few times. The CDR3 is CASSEISGTGELFF. DNA of the CDR3: TGTGCCAGCAGTGAAATCTCGGGAACCGGGGAGCTGTTTTTT. The chain employs TRBV6-1 and TRBJ2-2; D may be TRBD2 (5 bases). The CDR3 has 14 residues. Germline-derived CDR1 and CDR2 are MNHNS and SASEGT. Trimming removed 2 bases from V and 5 bases from J, with 9 bases in between.

The chain uses TRBV20-1 and TRBJ2-7; 9 bases match TRBD1. Losses at the gene ends were 4 bases for V and 2 bases for J; bases not matched to a gene: 3. Germline-derived CDR1 and CDR2 are DFQATT and SNEGSKA (reference sequence). This CDR3 comprises 13 residues. CDR3 amino acids: CSATGTGTYEQYF. CDR3 DNA: TGCAGTGCTACTGGGACAGGGACCTACGAGCAGTACTTC.